These 4 T cell receptor beta chains were all obtained from the same sample, sequenced in a study of blood T cell repertoires in COVID-19. TCRdb keeps only in-frame clones here, not all; method: immunoSEQ multiplex PCR. The data show 50,000 to 75,000 clones, around 77% seen once. Sequenced: peripheral blood. These receptors originate from a man older than 75 with active or convalescent COVID-19.

The chain is built from TRBV27 and TRBJ1-1; D possibly corresponds to TRBD1 (5 bases). This CDR3 has 14 amino acids. CDR1 and CDR2 (germline): MNHEY, SMNVEV (reference sequence). V was clipped by 5 bases and J by 0 bases, with 10 bases between them. CDR3 nucleotides: TGTGCCAGCAGTAGGGGCCTTATGAACACTGAAGCTTTCTTT. It yields the protein CASSRGLMNTEAFF.

The chain couples TRBV5-1 to TRBJ2-5; D may be TRBD1 (5 bases). V lost 4 bases to trimming and J lost 9 bases, with 19 bases between them. The CDR3 length is 14 residues. Germline CDR1 reads SGHRS; CDR2 reads YFSETQ. The CDR3 bases are TGCGCCAGCAGCGACTCGGACATTACCCTGTCCCAGTACTTC. Amino acid sequence: CASSDSDITLSQYF.

The chain uses TRBV19 and TRBJ2-3; 15 bases agree with TRBD2. Trimming at V came to 6 bases and at J to 0 bases, leaving 7 bases not matched to a gene. The CDR3 has 18 residues. The V gene's germline CDR1 is LNHDA and CDR2 SQIVND (reference sequence). The CDR3 sequence is CASSQLGLAGGSTDTQYF. CDR3 sequence (DNA): TGTGCCAGTAGCCAACTGGGACTAGCGGGGGGCAGCACAGATACGCAGTATTTT.

This clone was recorded once. The V call is TRBV2, the J call TRBJ2-7; D ambiguous. The germline gives CDR1 SNHLY, CDR2 FYNNEI. V lost 6 bases and J lost 3, with 12 bases in between. The CDR3 runs 13 residues. CDR3 DNA sequence: TGTGCCAGCAGAAAAGACGGAGTCTACGAGCAGTACTTC. Translated: CASRKDGVYEQYF.